A selection of T cell receptor beta chains follows, all from one sample in a study of regulatory T cells in long-lasting Graves disease. MiXCR, applied by TCRdb to the multiplex PCR reads, yields one record per CDR3 protein. The sample lists approximately 310,000 distinct CDR3 sequences; about a sixth were seen once. The sequencing used peripheral blood mononuclear cells (PBMCs), collected at new diagnosis, from a patient treated with antithyroid drugs. The receptor source for this set is a female donor with Graves disease. CDR3s leave out the opening cysteine and the closing phenylalanine or tryptophan. Clone size is given for some rows only: seen once, a few or many times, or a class if the clone is expanded.

v_call clone_size cdr3_aa
TRBV19 - AGGGARPSA
TRBV11-3 few ASSLAGQGRSTDTQY
TRBV24-1 - ASSDSPGTGLGETQY
TRBV27 - ASSFKNTQY
TRBV18 many ASSPSSVNTGELF
TRBV27 many ASAQGVEYGYT
TRBV7-2 many ASSLDPGIGGYY
TRBV27 many ASSMDRTGELF
TRBV29-1 few SAKRATYNEQF
TRBV30 many AWSVRRQGENTIY
TRBV19 few ASSKERRLAKNIQY
TRBV19 many AAGGGTGHFNEQF
TRBV7-9 many ASSPRRGEEDTEAF
TRBV20-1 - SARWLGGSYEQY
TRBV12-3/TRBV12-4 many ASSRANGRSGANVLT
TRBV4-2 - ASSQEGTGSSPLH
TRBV18 many ASQGRGDTEAF
TRBV12-3/TRBV12-4 many ASSLAPWTTGDGELF
TRBV12-3/TRBV12-4 - ASQSHLDRASGTGELF
TRBV9 - ASSDLTDRADSSYEQY
TRBV20-1 many SASPGGAPDTQY
TRBV2 - ASSSQGVNTEAF
TRBV6-9 - ASSSTGTLEPQH